The 18 T cell receptor beta chains reported below all come from one sample, sequenced in a study of beta chain features in type 1 diabetes (dated by TCRdb to 2017 to 2018). Receptors were amplified or captured by the immunoSEQ multiplex PCR assay. The entire isolated RNA was reverse transcribed using the High Capacity cDNA Reverse Transcription Kit, and thus expressed TCRB transcripts were sequenced. TCRdb stores this immuneACCESS table with in-frame sequences only. Part of the clones is absent; in the studies checked, under half of the shortfall reflects unresolved V genes, and no reason is known for the rest. Across this sample there are hundreds of thousands of clones, with roughly an eighth seen only once. Together, the top ten hold roughly 0.024% of the sample. The sequenced material came from naive CD4+ T cells from blood. The sample's cell subset or site label is to be understood as: true naive CD4+ T cells. These receptors all come from a woman in her thirties or forties in good health.

The table lists this clone with a few counts. The V and J genes are TRBV5-1 and TRBJ2-5, with 14 bases lining up with TRBD2. This CDR3 has 15 amino acids. The ends lost 6 bases at V and 1 base at J; junction bases unmatched: 2. Germline assignment: CDR1 SGHRS and CDR2 YFSETQ. CDR3 bases: TGCGCCAGCAAGGGACTAGCGGGGGCCCAAGAGACCCAGTACTTC. Protein sequence: CASKGLAGAQETQYF.

This clone has a handful of counts. The chain uses TRBV9 and TRBJ2-2; possibly TRBD2 for D (5 bases). There are 16 residues in the CDR3. The V end was cut by 2 bases, the J end by 5 bases, with 16 bases between. CDR1 is SGDLS, CDR2 YYNGEE, per germline. The CDR3 nucleotides are TGTGCCAGCAGCGTTCAGCTTAGCGTGGGTACCGGGGAGCTGTTTTTT. This translates into CASSVQLSVGTGELFF. Full variable domain (remainder filled in from reference TRBV9 and TRBJ2-2): DSGVTQTPKHLITATGQRVTLRCSPRSGDLSVYWYQQSLDQGLQFLIQYYNGEERAKGNILERFSAQQFPDLHSELNLSSLELGDSALYFCASSVQLSVGTGELFFGEGSRLTVL.

This clone was observed a handful of times. The chain carries TRBV5-1 and TRBJ2-5; tentative D call: TRBD2 (6 bases). The V gene lost 7 bases and the J gene lost 1 base, with 14 bases spanning the gap. The CDR3 covers 14 residues. Per germline, CDR1 SGHRS and CDR2 YFSETQ. The chain's CDR3 is CASRNLATQETQYF. The CDR3 DNA reads as TGCGCCAGCCGTAACCTAGCGACCCAAGAGACCCAGTACTTC.

The rearrangement uses TRBV6-5 and TRBJ1-5; TRBD1 agrees at 7 bases. V was pared by 4 bases and J by 1 base, with 4 bases of the junction left unmatched. This CDR3 is 15 amino acids long. Germline-derived CDR1 and CDR2 are MNHEY and SVGAGI. CDR3 in DNA: TGTGCCAGCAGTTCTCCGGGACAGAGCAATCAGCCCCAGCATTTT. Translation gives CASSSPGQSNQPQHF.

The chain uses TRBV6-5 and TRBJ1-2; a possible D gene is TRBD1 (5 bases). The V gene's germline CDR1 is MNHEY and CDR2 SVGAGI. V was trimmed by 5 bases and J by 0 bases, leaving 7 bases between them. CDR3 length equals 13 residues. The CDR3 reads CASSRDSNYGYTF. CDR3 bases: TGTGCCAGCAGTCGGGACTCTAACTATGGCTACACCTTC.

This rearrangement joins TRBV5-6 to TRBJ1-2; 7 positions agree with TRBD1. This CDR3 is built from 15 residues. V was clipped by 4 bases and J by 4 bases; unmatched bases: 10. Per the germline V gene, CDR1 is SGHDT and CDR2 is YYEEEE. CDR3 in DNA: TGTGCCAGCAGCGGAAGACAGGGCTTCATCTATGGCTACACCTTC. As protein: CASSGRQGFIYGYTF.

The chain has TRBV11-3 and TRBJ2-1, with no clear D. The ends were cut back, 5 bases at V and 0 bases at J, with 5 bases in the middle. Germline V gene lookup returns CDR1 SGHNT and CDR2 YENEEA. This CDR3 has 13 residues. CDR3 sequence: CASSPSSYNEQFF. CDR3 nucleotides: TGTGCCAGCAGCCCCAGCTCCTACAATGAGCAGTTCTTC.

J is TRBJ1-6 and V is TRBV2, with TRBD1 matching 10 bases. Germline V gene lookup returns CDR1 SNHLY and CDR2 FYNNEI. The V and J ends lost 7 bases and 8 bases, in that order; junction bases with no gene match: 5. The CDR3 spans 14 residues. The CDR3 bases are TGTGCCAGCACAGTGGGACAGGGGTATTCACCCCTCCACTTT. Translating it yields CASTVGQGYSPLHF.

The rearrangement uses TRBV6-5 and TRBJ1-2; TRBD1 is a possible D gene (6 bases). V dropped 5 bases and J dropped 5 bases, with 12 bases sitting between them. CDR1 and CDR2 (germline): MNHEY, SVGAGI. The CDR3 sequence is 13 residues long. In DNA form, the CDR3 reads TGTGCCAGCAGTCCTCCAGGGGCATATGGCTACACCTTC. Its protein product is CASSPPGAYGYTF.

This clone has just a few counts. This chain uses TRBV18 with TRBJ2-7, with a weak D call TRBD2 (6 bases). Germline CDR1 and CDR2: KGHSH and LQKENI. Trimming stripped 3 bases from V and 0 bases from J, with 9 bases between. CDR3 length: 14 residues. The CDR3 DNA is TGTGCCAGCTCACCCGGGCGGGACTCCTACGAGCAGTACTTC. It translates to CASSPGRDSYEQYF.

The chain joins TRBV2 to TRBJ2-5; 8 bases agree with TRBD1. The better agreement between TRBJ2-7 and the DNA end casts doubt on the J call. The CDR3 is 15 amino acids. CDR1 SNHLY and CDR2 FYNNEI come from the germline V gene. CDR3 residues: CASSEGTGYAYEQYF. In DNA form, the CDR3 reads TGTGCCAGCAGTGAAGGGACAGGGTACGCCTACGAGCAGTACTTC.

This clone was counted a few times. V and J are TRBV7-2 and TRBJ2-1, with 10 bases aligning to TRBD2. The V gene end was trimmed by 5 bases and the J gene end by 8 bases; junction bases not matched to a gene: 9. CDR1 is SGHTA, CDR2 FQGNSA, per germline. The CDR3 is 15 amino acids. The CDR3 DNA reads as TGTGCCAGCAGCCCCGGGCGAGCGGGGGGGCATGAGCAGTTCTTC. It specifies CASSPGRAGGHEQFF.

In its sample, this clone was seen a few times. The chain employs TRBV19 and TRBJ2-3, with 7 bases lining up with TRBD1. V lost 1 base and J lost 7; bases outside the gene matches: 8. Per the germline V gene, CDR1 is LNHDA and CDR2 is SQIVND (reference sequence). This CDR3 contains 15 residues. The CDR3 loop reads CASSIGRDRGHTQYF. CDR3 nucleotide sequence: TGTGCCAGTAGTATAGGCCGGGACAGAGGCCATACGCAGTATTTT.

This clone occurred a few times. The chain employs TRBV11-2 and TRBJ2-7; unclear D gene. V lost 6 bases, J lost 0 bases, and 15 bases lay in between. Per the germline V gene, CDR1 is SGHAT and CDR2 is FQNNGV. The CDR3 sequence is 15 residues long. The DNA of the CDR3 is TGTGCCAGCAGTTCCCTATTCGGTCTCTCCTACGAGCAGTACTTC. It codes for CASSSLFGLSYEQYF.

This clone came up many times. For the CDR3, the DNA is TGCAGCGTAGACCGGCGGGATGAGCAGTTCTTC. Protein sequence: CSVDRRDEQFF. V usage is TRBV29-1 and J usage is TRBJ2-1; D may be TRBD2 (5 bases). The CDR3 length is 11 residues. The V end lost 6 bases, the J end lost 8 bases, and 11 bases lay between the germline ends. Germline assignment: CDR1 SQVTM and CDR2 ANQGSEA.

The V call is TRBV7-2, the J call TRBJ1-5; D is possibly TRBD1 (5 bases). Germline V CDR1 and CDR2: SGHTA, FQGNSA. The V and J ends lost 1 base and 1 base respectively, with 8 bases between them. The CDR3 has 15 amino acids. CDR3 protein: CASSLVTGSNQPQHF. For the CDR3, the DNA is TGTGCCAGCAGCTTAGTCACAGGAAGCAATCAGCCCCAGCATTTT.

This clone was counted only a few times. The gene calls are TRBV19 and TRBJ1-2, with D perhaps matching TRBD1 (6 bases). With 5 bases removed from V and 8 bases from J, the gap between germline ends came to 12 bases. Germline values: CDR1 LNHDA, CDR2 SQIVND (reference sequence). The CDR3 totals 12 residues. The CDR3 reads CASSPFQGGYTF. CDR3 in DNA: TGTGCCAGTAGTCCGTTCCAGGGGGGCTACACCTTC.

The chain uses TRBV5-1 and TRBJ1-4; possibly TRBD1 for D (5 bases). Germline lookup yields CDR1 SGHRS and CDR2 YFSETQ. V lost 0 bases to trimming and J lost 6 bases, with 18 bases between them. The CDR3 runs to 17 residues. The CDR3 reads CASSLGLSSRADEKLFF. DNA of the CDR3: TGCGCCAGCAGCTTGGGGCTCTCGAGCAGGGCAGATGAAAAACTGTTTTTT.